The 29 T cell receptor beta chains below come from one sample, sequenced in a study of identical twins. One entry per CDR3 protein results from TCRdb running MiXCR on the 5' RACE reads. This repertoire shows about 280,000 distinct CDR3 sequences, about 8% found once; its top ten account for around 2.1%. The same sample was also used in a study of yellow fever vaccine responses in identical twins.

The sequencing input was memory (CD45RO+) T cells sorted from blood. These receptors were taken from a woman younger than 30 in good health.

This clonotype was seen many times. V gene TRBV28 combines with J gene TRBJ2-7; 7 bases line up with TRBD2. The trim removed 7 bases at V and 6 bases at J, leaving 12 bases unmatched. CDR3 length: 14 residues. Germline V lookup: CDR1 MDHEN, CDR2 SYDVKM. The CDR3, as DNA: TGTGCCAGCACCACCGGGACTACCCCGAGCGAGCAGTACTTC. It codes for CASTTGTTPSEQYF.

This clonotype was recorded many times. This CDR3 reads CASSQPEFADHSYNEQFF. The CDR3 DNA sequence: TGTGCCAGCAGCCAACCCGAATTTGCGGACCACTCCTACAATGAGCAGTTCTTC. This rearrangement joins TRBV4-2 to TRBJ2-1; D ambiguous. Trimming took off 2 bases at V and 0 bases at J, with 17 bases between the two ends. The germline CDR1 and CDR2 sequences are LGHNA and YNFKEQ. The CDR3 sequence is 18 residues long.

This clonotype was observed many times. The gene calls are TRBV2 and TRBJ1-1, with D possibly matching TRBD1 (6 bases). The V gene lost 4 bases and the J gene lost 4 bases, with 10 bases spanning the gap. The CDR3 extends over 13 amino acids. Germline assignment: CDR1 SNHLY and CDR2 FYNNEI. DNA for the CDR3: TGTGCCAGCAGTGGACAGGCAGGCACTGAAGCTTTCTTT. As protein: CASSGQAGTEAFF.

This clonotype was picked up many times. The chain is built from TRBV27 and TRBJ2-7; 7 nucleotides agree with TRBD2. This CDR3 contains 15 residues. From germline, CDR1 is MNHEY and CDR2 SMNVEV (reference sequence). V dropped 7 bases and J dropped 1; count of bases not matched to a gene: 10. CDR3 nucleotide sequence: TGTGCCAGCACCGATATAGGGAGGGTATCCTACGAGCAGTACGTC. This gives the protein CASTDIGRVSYEQYV.

The genes are TRBV11-2 and TRBJ2-3; 10 nucleotides align to TRBD2. CDR1 is SGHAT and CDR2 is FQNNGV in the germline V gene. V shed 2 bases, J shed 2 bases, and the junction held 4 bases outside the gene matches. The CDR3 totals 16 residues. The CDR3 is CASSLLAGAITDTQYF. The CDR3 region has the DNA TGTGCCAGCAGCTTACTAGCGGGGGCCATCACAGATACGCAGTATTTT.

This clonotype was seen more than once but under ten times. The chain links TRBV15 to TRBJ1-2; 8 nucleotides line up with TRBD1. The germline gives CDR1 LNHNV, CDR2 YYDKDF (reference sequence). This CDR3 contains 16 residues. J lost 3 bases, V lost 1 base, and 7 bases had no gene match. The CDR3: CATSRAVRTGYYGYTF. The CDR3 nucleotides are TGTGCCACCAGCAGAGCCGTTAGGACAGGGTACTATGGCTACACCTTC. The variable domain in full, with the rest retrieved from reference TRBV15 and TRBJ1-2, is DAMVIQNPRYQVTQFGKPVTLSCSQTLNHNVMYWYQQKSSQAPKLLFHYYDKDFNNEADTPDNFQSRRPNTSFCFLDIRSPGLGDTAMYLCATSRAVRTGYYGYTFGSGTRLTVV.

This clonotype turned up a few times. Written as DNA, the CDR3 is TGCAGTGCTGTTTTGTTGGCGGGGGGCACAGATACGCAGTATTTT. Its translation: CSAVLLAGGTDTQYF. V and J are TRBV20-1 and TRBJ2-3; 7 bases match TRBD2. V lost 5 bases, J lost 1 base, and 9 bases stayed unmatched. The CDR3 spans 15 residues. CDR1 is DFQATT and CDR2 is SNEGSKA in the germline V gene (reference sequence).

The V gene is TRBV24-1, the J gene TRBJ2-1; 8 bases align to TRBD2. Germline loops: CDR1 KGHDR, CDR2 SFDVKD. After removal of 5 bases from V and 10 bases from J, the junction contained 9 bases not matched to a gene. This CDR3 has 14 amino acids. The CDR3 spells CATSGTGRAWEQFF. CDR3 nucleotides: TGTGCCACCAGTGGAACCGGGAGGGCCTGGGAGCAGTTCTTC.

This clonotype was recorded many times. The chain is built from TRBV12-3 or TRBV12-4 and TRBJ2-7; TRBD1 matches at 9 bases. The CDR3 totals 13 residues. Trimming took 4 bases from V and 3 from J; bases not matched to a gene: 1. In DNA, the CDR3 is TGTGCCAGCAGTTGGGGACAGGGCTACGAGCAGTACTTC. Protein product: CASSWGQGYEQYF.

About this clonotype: The germline gene is not matched at one end of the junction; a read error may be the cause. The rearrangement joins TRBV3-1 to TRBJ2-1; possible D gene TRBD1, 5 bases. Germline V gene lookup returns CDR1 LGHDT and CDR2 YNNKEL (reference sequence). This CDR3 spans 15 amino acids. CDR3 nucleotides: TGTGTCAGCAGCCAACTGGGGCCCTCCTTCAATGAGCAGTTCTTC. This encodes CVSSQLGPSFNEQFF.

The chain uses TRBV11-2 and TRBJ2-2; no firm D call. This CDR3 has 12 amino acids. Per germline, CDR1 SGHAT and CDR2 FQNNGV. With 4 bases removed from V and 3 bases from J, the gap between germline ends came to 3 bases. CDR3 residues: CASSYHTGELFF. DNA of the CDR3: TGTGCCAGCAGCTACCACACCGGGGAGCTGTTTTTT.

This chain uses TRBV24-1 with TRBJ2-5; 8 bases agree with TRBD1. V trimming: 3 bases; J trimming: 1 base; junction bases outside the gene matches: 3. Per germline, CDR1 KGHDR and CDR2 SFDVKD. The CDR3 is 15 residues long. CDR3 in amino acids: CATSDPGTGQETQYF. DNA for the CDR3: TGTGCCACCAGTGATCCCGGGACAGGCCAAGAGACCCAGTACTTC.

The table lists this clonotype with many counts. The V and J genes are TRBV5-6 and TRBJ2-3, with TRBD1 matching 7 bases. Trimming removed 4 bases from V and 5 bases from J; junction bases left unmatched: 7. The CDR3 runs to 14 residues. Germline-derived CDR1 and CDR2 are SGHDT and YYEEEE. CDR3 in DNA: TGTGCCAGCAGCCCCGGGACAGTGGGAGATACGCAGTATTTT. This sequence encodes CASSPGTVGDTQYF.

This clonotype was counted at least ten times. The rearrangement links TRBV29-1 to TRBJ1-1; no reliable D call. The germline gives CDR1 SQVTM, CDR2 ANQGSEA. The CDR3 loop spans 10 amino acids. Trimming shortened V by 7 bases and J by 3 bases, and 6 bases separated the two germline ends. The CDR3 bases are TGCAGCGCGGCGCACACTGAAGCTTTCTTT. This encodes CSAAHTEAFF.

This clonotype was counted at least ten times. CDR3 loop: CASSLSRDTQYF. The CDR3 nucleotides read TGTGCCAGCAGCTTATCAAGAGATACGCAGTATTTT. V usage is TRBV5-6 and J usage is TRBJ2-3, with D unresolved. This CDR3 region has 12 residues. Looked up from germline, CDR1 is SGHDT and CDR2 is YYEEEE. V lost 2 bases and J lost 5, with 6 bases in between.

The rearrangement links TRBV6-1 to TRBJ1-1, with D maybe TRBD1 (5 bases). Looked up from germline, CDR1 is MNHNS and CDR2 is SASEGT. This CDR3 is built from 13 residues. V dropped 6 bases and J dropped 4 bases, with 12 bases sitting between them. The CDR3 region is CASSRVMGTEAFF. The CDR3, as DNA: TGTGCCAGCAGCAGGGTAATGGGCACTGAAGCTTTCTTT.

In DNA, the CDR3 is TGTGCCAGCAGCCCGGGACAGGTAATAAATCCCGAGCAGTACTTC. Protein: CASSPGQVINPEQYF. This chain links TRBV11-1 with TRBJ2-7, with 8 bases aligning to TRBD1. The junction had 12 bases not matched to a gene; V was cut back by 5 bases and J by 6 bases. The CDR3 covers 15 residues. The germline V gene encodes CDR1 SGHAT and CDR2 FQDESV (reference sequence).

V gene TRBV12-3 or TRBV12-4 combines with J gene TRBJ2-5; D is unclear. Trimming left V 5 bases short and J 2 bases short, with 6 bases between. The CDR3 covers 12 residues. The DNA for the CDR3 is TGTGCCAGCAGTAAAGGGCAAGAGACCCAGTACTTC. Its translation: CASSKGQETQYF.

J is TRBJ2-1 and V is TRBV25-1; D may correspond to TRBD1 or TRBD2 (6 bases each). The CDR3 length is 15 residues. Trimming cost V 2 bases and J 6 bases, with 14 bases left between them. CDR1 and CDR2 from the germline V gene are MGHDK and SYGVNS. The CDR3: CASSEKGGGGNEQFF. The CDR3 DNA reads TGTGCCAGCAGTGAAAAGGGGGGTGGGGGCAATGAGCAGTTCTTC.

This chain uses TRBV2 with TRBJ2-1; D not certain. This CDR3 is built from 13 residues. Trimming took off 2 bases at V and 5 bases at J, with 7 bases between the two ends. Germline assignment: CDR1 SNHLY and CDR2 FYNNEI. DNA for the CDR3: TGTGCCAGCAGTGAACCGAATAACAATGAGCAGTTCTTC. Its protein product is CASSEPNNNEQFF.

This chain joins TRBV10-2 and TRBJ1-2; no reliable D call. The CDR3 extends over 14 amino acids. Germline CDR1 reads WSHSY; CDR2 reads SAAADI. Trimming stripped 0 bases from V and 8 bases from J, with 13 bases between. CDR3 in amino acids: CASSESVFGYGYTF. CDR3 DNA sequence: TGCGCCAGCAGTGAGTCCGTATTTGGTTACGGCTACACCTTC.

The rearrangement uses TRBV4-1 and TRBJ1-2; the D is unclear. Trimming pared 2 bases from V and 4 bases from J, leaving 14 bases between. This CDR3 is built from 15 residues. Germline V gene sequence: CDR1 MGHRA, CDR2 YSYEKL. The DNA for the CDR3 is TGCGCCAGCAGCCAATTACCGACACCTATCTATGGCTACACCTTC. This codes for CASSQLPTPIYGYTF.

The chain uses TRBV3-1 and TRBJ2-7; 11 bases agree with TRBD2. The CDR3 is 16 residues long. The V and J ends lost 4 bases and 3 bases, in that order; junction bases with no gene match: 8. Germline assignment: CDR1 LGHDT and CDR2 YNNKEL (reference sequence). The CDR3 spells CASSLVRLAGLYEQYF. CDR3 nucleotide sequence: TGTGCCAGCAGCCTGGTTCGACTAGCGGGACTCTACGAGCAGTACTTC.

J is TRBJ1-1 and V is TRBV20-1, with 8 nucleotides matching TRBD1. V lost 5 bases and J lost 1; bases outside the gene matches: 9. Germline CDR1 reads DFQATT; CDR2 reads SNEGSKA (reference sequence). This CDR3 is 15 amino acids long. The CDR3 here is CSAPERTGKNTEAFF. The CDR3 DNA is TGCAGTGCTCCTGAACGGACAGGGAAGAACACTGAAGCTTTCTTT.

This clonotype was recorded a few times. The rearrangement links TRBV6-2 or TRBV6-3 to TRBJ1-2, with a possible D match to TRBD1 (6 bases). The germline V gene encodes CDR1 MNHEY and CDR2 SVGEGT. CDR3 size: 14 residues. With 2 bases removed from V and 2 bases from J, the gap between germline ends came to 9 bases. The CDR3 nucleotides read TGTGCCAGCAGTTACCCGACAGGCAACTATGGCTACACCTTC. The encoded protein is CASSYPTGNYGYTF.

Ten or more counts support this clonotype. The chain links TRBV3-1 to TRBJ2-7, with D possibly TRBD1 on 6 matching bases. CDR3 length: 14 amino acids. Trimming removed 9 bases from V and 3 bases from J, with 18 bases in between. Germline assignment: CDR1 LGHDT and CDR2 YNNKEL (reference sequence). The CDR3 sequence is CASDNPRGNYEQYV. The CDR3 nucleotides are TGTGCCAGTGACAACCCCAGGGGAAACTACGAGCAGTACGTC.

The chain uses TRBV5-1 and TRBJ2-1; 8 bases fit TRBD2. The V gene end was trimmed by 4 bases and the J gene end by 4 bases; junction bases not matched to a gene: 25. Per the germline V gene, CDR1 is SGHRS and CDR2 is YFSETQ. This CDR3 has 21 residues. Here the CDR3 DNA reads TGCGCCAGCAGCCCTGGGGTTAGGGGAGGACGGCGGGAGGCAGGTTACAATGAGCAGTTCTTC. It is translated as CASSPGVRGGRREAGYNEQFF.

At least ten counts were recorded for this clonotype. The chain uses TRBV11-2 and TRBJ2-5; D call uncertain. The CDR3 runs to 13 residues. Per germline, CDR1 SGHAT and CDR2 FQNNGV. Trimming shortened V by 1 base and J by 2 bases, and 5 bases separated the two germline ends. The CDR3 loop is CASSLAEQETQYF. In DNA form, the CDR3 reads TGTGCCAGCAGCTTAGCGGAGCAAGAGACCCAGTACTTC.

This clonotype has at least ten counts. J is TRBJ2-5 and V is TRBV20-1; a possible D gene is TRBD2 (5 bases). The CDR3 spans 12 residues. With 6 bases removed from V and 3 bases from J, the gap between germline ends came to 11 bases. Germline CDR1 DFQATT, CDR2 SNEGSKA (reference sequence). This CDR3 reads CSAKAGEETQYF. CDR3 DNA sequence: TGCAGTGCAAAGGCCGGGGAAGAGACCCAGTACTTC.